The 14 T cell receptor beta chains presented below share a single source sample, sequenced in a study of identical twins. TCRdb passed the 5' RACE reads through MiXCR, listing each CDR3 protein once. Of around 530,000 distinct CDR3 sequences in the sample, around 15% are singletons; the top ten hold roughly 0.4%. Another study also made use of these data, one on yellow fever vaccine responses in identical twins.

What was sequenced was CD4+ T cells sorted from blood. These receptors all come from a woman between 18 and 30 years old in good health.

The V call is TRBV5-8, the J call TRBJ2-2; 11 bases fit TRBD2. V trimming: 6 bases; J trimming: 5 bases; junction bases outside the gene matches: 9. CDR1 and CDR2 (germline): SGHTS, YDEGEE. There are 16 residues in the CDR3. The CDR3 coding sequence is TGTGCCAGCACCGTGAGACTAGCGGGACGGACCGGGGAGCTGTTTTTT. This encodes CASTVRLAGRTGELFF.

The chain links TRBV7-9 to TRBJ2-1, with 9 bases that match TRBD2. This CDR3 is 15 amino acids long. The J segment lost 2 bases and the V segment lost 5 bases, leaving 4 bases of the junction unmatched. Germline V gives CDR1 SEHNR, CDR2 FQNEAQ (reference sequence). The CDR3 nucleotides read TGTGCCAGCAGCCGGACTAGCGAAACCTACAATGAGCAGTTCTTC. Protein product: CASSRTSETYNEQFF.

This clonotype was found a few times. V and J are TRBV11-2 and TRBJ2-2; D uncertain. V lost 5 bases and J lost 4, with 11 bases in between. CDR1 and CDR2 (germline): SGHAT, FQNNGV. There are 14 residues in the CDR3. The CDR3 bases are TGTGCCAGCAGCCCCTCGGTGCGCACCGGGGAGCTGTTTTTT. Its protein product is CASSPSVRTGELFF.

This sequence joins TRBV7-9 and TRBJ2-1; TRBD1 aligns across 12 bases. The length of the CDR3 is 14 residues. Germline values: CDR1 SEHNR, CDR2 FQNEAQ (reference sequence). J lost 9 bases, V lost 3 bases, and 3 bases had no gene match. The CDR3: CASSLGQGAFEQFF. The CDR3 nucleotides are TGTGCCAGCAGCTTGGGACAGGGGGCCTTTGAGCAGTTCTTC. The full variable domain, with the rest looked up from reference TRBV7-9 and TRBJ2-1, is DTGVSQNPRHKITKRGQNVTFRCDPISEHNRLYWYRQTLGQGPEFLTYFQNEAQLEKSRLLSDRFSAERPKGSFSTLEIQRTEQGDSAMYLCASSLGQGAFEQFFGPGTRLTVL.

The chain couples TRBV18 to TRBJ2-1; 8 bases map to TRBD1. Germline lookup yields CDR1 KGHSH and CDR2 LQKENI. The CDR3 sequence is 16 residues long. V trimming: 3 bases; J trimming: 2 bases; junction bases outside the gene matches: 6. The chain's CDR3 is CASSPRTGMAYNEQFF. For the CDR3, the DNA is TGTGCCAGCTCACCTAGGACAGGGATGGCCTACAATGAGCAGTTCTTC.

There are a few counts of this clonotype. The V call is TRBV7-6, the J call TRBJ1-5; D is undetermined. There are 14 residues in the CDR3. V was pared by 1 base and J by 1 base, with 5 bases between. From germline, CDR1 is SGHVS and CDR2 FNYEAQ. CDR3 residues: CASSLGESNQPQHF. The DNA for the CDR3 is TGTGCCAGCAGCTTAGGAGAGAGCAATCAGCCCCAGCATTTT.

The CDR3 here is CASRIGSSTDTQYF. CDR3 sequence (DNA): TGTGCCAGCAGGATAGGATCTAGCACAGATACGCAGTATTTT. The V call is TRBV28, the J call TRBJ2-3; no reliable D call. From germline, CDR1 is MDHEN and CDR2 SYDVKM. The CDR3 is made up of 14 amino acids. V was cut by 6 bases and J by 0 bases, with 10 bases left in between.

The CDR3 DNA follows: TGTGCCAGCAGTTCCCCTAAATCACCCCTCCACTTT. Its translation is CASSSPKSPLHF. V usage is TRBV6-5 and J usage is TRBJ1-6, with D unresolved. Trimming cost V 4 bases and J 10 bases, with 8 bases left between them. Per the germline V gene, CDR1 is MNHEY and CDR2 is SVGAGI. This CDR3 comprises 12 residues.

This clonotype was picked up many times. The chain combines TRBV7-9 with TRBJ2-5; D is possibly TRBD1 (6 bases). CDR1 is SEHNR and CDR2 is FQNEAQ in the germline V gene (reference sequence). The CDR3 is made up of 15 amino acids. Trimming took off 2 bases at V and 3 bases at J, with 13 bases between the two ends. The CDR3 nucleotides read TGTGCCAGCAGCTTAAGATCGGACAGTAAAGAGACCCAGTACTTC. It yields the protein CASSLRSDSKETQYF.

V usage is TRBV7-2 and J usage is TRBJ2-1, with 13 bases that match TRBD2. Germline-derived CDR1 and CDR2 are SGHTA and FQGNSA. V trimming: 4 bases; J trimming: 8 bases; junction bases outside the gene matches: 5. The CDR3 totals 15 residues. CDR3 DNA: TGTGCCAGCAGCTCCGGACTAGCGGGAGAGTATGAGCAGTTCTTC. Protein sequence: CASSSGLAGEYEQFF.

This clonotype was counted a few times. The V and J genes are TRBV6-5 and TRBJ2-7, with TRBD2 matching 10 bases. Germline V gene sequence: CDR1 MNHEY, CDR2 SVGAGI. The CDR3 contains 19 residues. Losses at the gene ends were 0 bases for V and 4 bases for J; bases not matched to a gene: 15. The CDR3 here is CASSYSAGSLAGNPYEQYF. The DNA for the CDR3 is TGTGCCAGCAGTTACTCGGCAGGGTCACTAGCGGGAAACCCGTACGAGCAGTACTTC.

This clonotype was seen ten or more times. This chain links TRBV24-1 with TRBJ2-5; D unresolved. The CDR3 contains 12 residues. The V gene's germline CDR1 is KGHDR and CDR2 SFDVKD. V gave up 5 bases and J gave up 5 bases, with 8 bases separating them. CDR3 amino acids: CATSAERETQYF. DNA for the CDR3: TGTGCCACCAGTGCAGAAAGGGAGACCCAGTACTTC.

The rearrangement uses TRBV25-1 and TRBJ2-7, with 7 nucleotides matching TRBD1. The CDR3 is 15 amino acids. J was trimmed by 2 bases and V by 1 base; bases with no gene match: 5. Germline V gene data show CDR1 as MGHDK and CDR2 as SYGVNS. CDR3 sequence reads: CASSESGTVAYEQYF. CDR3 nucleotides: TGTGCCAGCAGTGAATCCGGGACAGTAGCCTACGAGCAGTACTTC.

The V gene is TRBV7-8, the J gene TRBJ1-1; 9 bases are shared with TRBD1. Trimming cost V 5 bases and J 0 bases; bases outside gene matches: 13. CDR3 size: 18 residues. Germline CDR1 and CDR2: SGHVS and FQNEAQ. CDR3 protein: CASSHSFGTGRMNTEAFF. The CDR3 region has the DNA TGTGCCAGCAGCCACAGTTTCGGGACAGGGAGGATGAACACTGAAGCTTTCTTT.